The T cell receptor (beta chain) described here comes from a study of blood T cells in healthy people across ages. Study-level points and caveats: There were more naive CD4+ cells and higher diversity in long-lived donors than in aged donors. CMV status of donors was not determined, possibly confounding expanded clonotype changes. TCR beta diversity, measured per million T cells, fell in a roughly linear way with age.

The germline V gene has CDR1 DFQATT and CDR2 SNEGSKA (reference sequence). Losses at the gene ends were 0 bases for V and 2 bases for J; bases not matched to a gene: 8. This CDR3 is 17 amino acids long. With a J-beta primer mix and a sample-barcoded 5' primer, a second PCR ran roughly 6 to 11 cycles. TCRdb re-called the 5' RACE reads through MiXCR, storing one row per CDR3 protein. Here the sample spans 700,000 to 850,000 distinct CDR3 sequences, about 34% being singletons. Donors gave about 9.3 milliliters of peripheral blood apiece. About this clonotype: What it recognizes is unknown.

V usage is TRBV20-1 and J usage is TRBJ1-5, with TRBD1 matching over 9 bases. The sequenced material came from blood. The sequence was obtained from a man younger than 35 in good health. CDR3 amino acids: CSARDRDRATGNQPQHF. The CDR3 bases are TGCAGTGCTAGAGATCGGGACAGGGCCACGGGCAATCAGCCCCAGCATTTT.